The clone carrying this T cell receptor beta chain was seen repeatedly, ten times or more. Antigen specificity is unknown. This record comes from a study of T cell repertoires in cytomegalovirus infection. The CDR3 extends over 14 amino acids. The trim removed 4 bases at V and 2 bases at J, leaving 1 base unmatched. CDR1 is SGHTA, CDR2 FQGNSA, per germline. TCRdb redid the calling of the reads with MiXCR, one entry per CDR3 protein. Among about 130,000 distinct CDR3 sequences listed, under 30% were seen once. The study's findings and limits: The ex vivo response was dominated by HLA-C-restricted CMV-specific TCR beta clonotypes.

The sample consisted of PBMCs, sequenced either directly or after in vitro stimulation (not recorded which). The rearrangement uses TRBV7-2 and TRBJ2-7, with TRBD1 matching 11 bases. The TCR sequence derives from a human donor in good health (CMV status not recorded). Some clones in this sample may be carry-over from other donors' samples. The CDR3 nucleotides are TGTGCCAGCAGCTGGACAGGGGGCGCCTACGAGCAGTACTTC. This codes for CASSWTGGAYEQYF.